This TCR beta chain stems from a study of OX40 agonist ivuxolimab in advanced cancers. Looking at the study overall: Two patients with cutaneous melanoma and one with hepatocellular carcinoma, three in total, showed partial responses.

The repertoire was sequenced with immunoSEQ multiplex PCR; TCRdb's copy has only in-frame clones and lacks some. Of about 80,000 clones in the sample, around 86% were seen once. For this clone: Its antigen is currently unknown.

General study results and limits: Low levels of normalized T-cell clonal expansion also appeared in some nonresponders. Dose levels from 0.1 to 3.0 mg/kg saw CD4+ and CD8+ blood T cells expand clonally by week 6. Averaged across samples, CD8+ T cells carried more expanded clones than CD4+ did.

Trimming took off 0 bases at V and 8 bases at J, with 16 bases between the two ends. The CDR3 sequence is 14 residues long. Germline assignment: CDR1 GTSNPN and CDR2 SVGIG (reference sequence). The J gene is TRBJ1-2, the V gene TRBV30; maybe TRBD1 (5 bases). The receptor was derived from an adult with an advanced solid tumor such as melanoma, head and neck, liver or kidney cancer. The sequenced sample was CD4+ or CD8+ T cells sorted from blood, obtained in a trial of the OX40 agonist ivuxolimab. CDR3: CAWSVDRAVRGYTF. CDR3 nucleotide sequence: TGTGCCTGGAGTGTTGACAGAGCCGTGAGGGGCTACACCTTC. The full variable domain, rest sourced from reference TRBV30 and TRBJ1-2, is SQTIHQWPATLVQPVGSPLSLECTVEGTSNPNLYWYRQAAGRGLQLLFYSVGIGQISSEVPQNLSASRPQDRQFILSSKKLLLSDSGFYLCAWSVDRAVRGYTFGSGTRLTVV.